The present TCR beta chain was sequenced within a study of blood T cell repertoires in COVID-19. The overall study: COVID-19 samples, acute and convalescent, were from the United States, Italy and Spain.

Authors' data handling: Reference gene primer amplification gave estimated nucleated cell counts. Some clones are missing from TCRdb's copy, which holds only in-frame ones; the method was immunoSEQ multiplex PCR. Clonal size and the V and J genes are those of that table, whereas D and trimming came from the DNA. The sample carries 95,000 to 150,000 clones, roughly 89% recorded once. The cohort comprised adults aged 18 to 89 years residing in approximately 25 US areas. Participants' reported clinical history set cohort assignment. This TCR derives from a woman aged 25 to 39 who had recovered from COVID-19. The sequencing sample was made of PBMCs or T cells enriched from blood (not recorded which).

The CDR3 reads CASKWGQGATEAFF. CDR3 in DNA: TGCGCCAGCAAATGGGGACAGGGGGCAACTGAAGCTTTCTTT. This sequence joins TRBV10-2 and TRBJ1-1; TRBD1 matches 12 bases. The CDR3 covers 14 residues. Germline CDR1 reads WSHSY; CDR2 reads SAAADI. V dropped 7 bases and J dropped 5; count of bases not matched to a gene: 5.